This TCR beta chain came from a study of shared clonotypes between healthy human individuals (dated by TCRdb to about 2020). About the investigation overall: The cohort included a few men and a couple of women between 18 and 49 years of age. For each donor, CD4 naive and CD4 memory were each given three plates, CD8 naive was given two plates, and CD8 memory was given one plate. Blood TCR repertoires of several healthy adults were deeply sequenced to estimate repertoire size and the extent of clonotype sharing between individuals. To increase sequencing depth and limit assay-specific biases, different laboratories used diverse techniques to prepare libraries and sequence TCR repertoires. Each donor's leukapheresis produced roughly between about 0.9 and 9.5 billion PBMCs.

Comments on this clone: Its cognate antigen has yet to be identified. Base-call qualities are not available, and no considerably larger clone is one nucleotide away.

The donors were healthy, HIV-negative adults who had no recently reported acute infections or vaccinations. All donors were Caucasian adults living in Nashville, Tennessee, USA. CD4+ T cells were enriched by magnetic negative selection; naive cells were then positively selected on CD45RA, and the negative fraction formed the memory subset. Blood was collected by leukapheresis, and PBMCs were isolated by Ficoll-Histopaque density gradient centrifugation and then cryopreserved in liquid nitrogen vapor phase. Purity and quantity of every magnetically sorted T cell population were checked by analytical flow cytometry. Genomic DNA was isolated from every sorted fraction and measured by UV absorbance on a Nanodrop 2000c. Using the deep immunoSEQ assay, multiplex PCR amplified TCR CDR3 regions from genomic DNA. Genomic DNA extracted from each cell subset was distributed evenly over all wells of several immunoSEQ 96-well plates, and each plate served as one replicate. Each replicate PCR for sorted subsets received around 0.2 ug genomic DNA, equal to about 30,000 T cell genomes. Purified libraries were quantified with a Qubit 3.0 fluorometer, sized on a Bioanalyzer 2100, and re-quantified with the KAPA Library Quantification kit. Every immunoSEQ 96-well plate was sequenced on a separate single-read 150-cycle Illumina NextSeq 550 flow cell. The original pipeline was this. Because the immunoSEQ output included only junctional sequences and no quality scores, the filtering could not be the same as the filtering used for full-length reads. To assign V/J genes and CDR3, sequences were annotated against IMGT germline references using PyIR, a Python wrapper for IgBLAST v1.9. Reads were filtered out if the reads had weak V/J assignments (E-value above 1e-6), no CDR3, stop codons, out-of-frame junctions, or ambiguous translated residues. V3J clonotypes were defined as sequences sharing the same inferred V gene, J gene, and CDR3 amino acid sequence. The percentage overlap between two repertoires was calculated by dividing the number of shared unique clonotypes by the size of the smaller repertoire. Richness of each repertoire was evaluated using RTK rarefaction, the Chao1 estimator, and Recon v2.1 estimates of unobserved clonotypes. Generation probabilities were computed with OLGA for all TCRbeta clonotypes obtained by the gDNA method from several donors. Imported from immuneACCESS, the table was reduced by TCRdb to in-frame sequences with V and J called. These copies leave out some clones; in studies compared against another copy, an unresolved V gene accounts for under half, and the cause of the remainder is not known. V, J and clone size reflect that table, while D and trimming were determined from the DNA. This sample lists over 2 million clones; 90% to 95% were detected once. Clones ranked in the top ten supply 0.1% to 0.15% of the sample.

From the germline V gene, CDR1 is ENHRY and CDR2 is SYGVKD. V loses 4 bases at its end and J loses 3 bases; junction bases beyond the gene matches: 1. Measured from the cysteine to the phenylalanine, the CDR3 is 14 residues long. Only the CDR3 region is kept as DNA, spanning 42 bases read in frame from base 1. Study-wide conclusions, independent of this receptor: The small number of donors limited the genetic and exposure-history diversity represented. Based on pairwise subsampling, the degree of clonotype sharing among donors was expected to be affected by sequencing depth. Sampling was restricted to blood, and TCR repertoires in tissues likely differ from the TCR repertoires found in blood. Clonotypes shared by all four sorted-subset donors showed higher generation probabilities than non-shared clonotypes. Roughly 5% of naive CD4, 3% to 4% of naive CD8, roughly 2.5% of memory CD4, and over 0.35% of memory CD8 clonotypes were shared across four donors. Incomplete sequencing was indicated by rarefaction of sorted-subset datasets, despite the large sequencing depth. Naive subsets generally had larger estimated clonotype richness than memory subsets.

The chain was built from TRBV10-3 and TRBJ1-4; TRBD1 fits 8 bases in the junction. The sequenced material came from naive CD4+ T cells sorted from blood. The sample's cell subset or site label is to be understood as: CD45RA+ positively selected. The TCR comes from a man in his late teens or twenties in good health. For the CDR3, the sequence is CAISGTGSNEKLFF. The nucleotide sequence reads as follows: TGTGCCATCAGTGGGACAGGGTCTAATGAAAAACTGTTTTTT.